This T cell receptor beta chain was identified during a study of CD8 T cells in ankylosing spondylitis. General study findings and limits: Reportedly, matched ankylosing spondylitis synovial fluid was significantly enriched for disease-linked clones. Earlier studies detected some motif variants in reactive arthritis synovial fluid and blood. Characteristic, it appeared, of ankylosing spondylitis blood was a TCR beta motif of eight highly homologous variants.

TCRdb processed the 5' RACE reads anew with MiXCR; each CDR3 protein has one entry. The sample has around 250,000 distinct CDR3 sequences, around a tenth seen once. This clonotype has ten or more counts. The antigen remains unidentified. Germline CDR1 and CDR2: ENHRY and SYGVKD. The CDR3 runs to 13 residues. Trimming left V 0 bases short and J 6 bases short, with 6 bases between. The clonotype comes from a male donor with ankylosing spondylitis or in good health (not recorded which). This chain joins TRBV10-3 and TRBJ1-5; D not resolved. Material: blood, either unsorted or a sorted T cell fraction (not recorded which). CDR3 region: CAISESNSQPQHF. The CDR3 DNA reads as TGTGCCATCAGTGAGTCGAACAGTCAGCCCCAGCATTTT.